This TCR beta chain was documented in a study of CD8 T cells in ankylosing spondylitis. Whole-study findings and limits: One TCR beta motif, made up of seven to nine highly homologous variants, appeared characteristic of ankylosing spondylitis blood.

Losses at the gene ends were 5 bases for V and 4 bases for J; bases not matched to a gene: 8. The germline gives CDR1 KGHSH, CDR2 LQKENI. CDR3 length: 15 residues. Making the TCR beta libraries involved quantitative 5'-RACE with molecular barcodes. TCRdb analysed the 5' RACE reads with MiXCR anew, one entry per CDR3 protein. The sample consists of about 840,000 distinct CDR3 sequences, about 11% of them appearing once. This clonotype occurred a few times. Its antigen is still unknown. This TCR came from a male donor with ankylosing spondylitis. V gene TRBV18 combines with J gene TRBJ1-5; 7 bases are a match to TRBD1. Sequenced material: blood, either unsorted or a sorted T cell fraction (not recorded which). CDR3 nucleotides: TGTGCCAGCTCAGCTTCCGGGACAGAGAATCAGCCCCAGCATTTT. Amino acids: CASSASGTENQPQHF.